This T cell receptor beta chain comes out of a study of blood T cell repertoires in COVID-19. On the study more broadly: Sites across the United States, Italy and Spain contributed samples from acute and convalescent COVID-19. T cells, B-cell-depleted T cells, or PBMCs provided the cDNA or gDNA that served as material.

In the source study's methods: Estimates of nucleated cell counts were drawn from the amplification of reference gene primers. Generated by immunoSEQ multiplex PCR, the TCRdb table keeps only in-frame clones and is missing some. The V and J calls and clone size come from that table; D and trimming were worked out from the DNA. The table includes 95,000 to 150,000 clones, about 90% detected once. This CDR3 is 13 amino acids long. Germline CDR1 and CDR2: LNHDA and SQIVND (reference sequence). V lost 5 bases and J 11 bases, leaving 13 bases between the germline ends. Sample: peripheral blood. The source is a woman aged 70-85 years with acute or convalescent COVID-19. The chain employs TRBV19 and TRBJ1-6; D unclear. CDR3 in amino acids: CASSPQRNTPLHF. CDR3 coding DNA: TGTGCCAGTAGTCCCCAGCGGAATACACCCCTCCACTTT.